This TCR beta chain was identified in a study of T cell responses to AZD1222 COVID-19 vaccine (dated by TCRdb to the early 2020s). Concerning the study at large: AZD1222 recipients whose second dose came at about 4 weeks and those whose second dose came at about 12 weeks were combined into one group, since spike-specific TCR depth and breadth did not differ between the two schedules. A total of 233 trial participants underwent TCR sequencing, of whom 200 to 220 received two doses of AZD1222 and about 25 received two doses of the MenACWY control vaccine. Trial participants were enrolled by age into subgroups of 18-55, 56-69 and 70-plus years, and around 140, 26 and 57 TCR-sequenced participants, respectively, were included in these subgroups.

The investigation overall reported the following: The whole spike protein was spanned by vaccine-associated CD4 TCRs, and dominant responses were seen in regions 160-218 and 743-854. Because no samples from the day 14 peak response were available, repertoires could be characterized only after the peak T cell response. Conclusions about previously exposed vaccinees are limited because only five to seven AZD1222 recipients were SARS-CoV-2 seropositive at baseline. The 56-69-year group was small, and its depth increase did not reach significance, likely because of low power. A significant rise in spike-specific TCR breadth and depth was observed after two AZD1222 doses relative to day 0 and relative to MenACWY recipients. Reportedly, almost half of the unique spike-specific TCRs recognized epitopes lying outside the regions that are mutated in the B.1.351 and B.1.1.7 variants. Participants were mostly white British, with more females than males. The authors suggested clonal diversity may have been underestimated.

The CDR3 regions of human TCRbeta chains were analyzed by immunosequencing. As for the authors' bioinformatics: Repertoire TCRs were matched against a reference library of SARS-CoV-2-specific TCRs generated with the MIRA antigen-specificity platform. Breadth was defined as the fraction of unique TCRs that were SARS-CoV-2-associated. Depth was defined as the fraction of total T cells that were SARS-CoV-2-associated. Using the MIRA data, every spike-specific TCR was mapped to the spike region that the TCR reacted to and assigned to either a CD4 or a CD8 class. Log10-transformed breadth and depth values were compared by one-way ANOVA with Sidak's multiple comparisons tests. The immuneACCESS repertoire file appears here via TCRdb, limited to in-frame rearrangements. These files lack a portion of the clones; in checked studies, under half of the deficit traces to unresolved V genes, and the cause of the others is not known. The DNA gave D and trimming, while V, J and clone size come from that table. The sample contains 90,000 to 150,000 clones, roughly 90% of them found a single time. More than 3% of the sample rests with the top ten.

Here V drops 5 bases and J drops 1 base, and the junction holds 4 bases not matched to any gene. The germline V gene (reference sequence) gives CDR1 as LNHDA and CDR2 as SQIVND. From the cysteine through the phenylalanine, the CDR3 covers 14 amino acids. Only the CDR3 portion is preserved as DNA: 42 bases, with reading frame beginning at the first base. Interpreted using the paper, the time point label stands for: baseline before first vaccination. Samples from vaccinated people were obtained from the UK trials COV001 and COV002, which included a single-blind randomized controlled phase 2/3 trial of AZD1222 (ChAdOx1 nCoV-19) in healthy adults. For TCRbeta chain sequencing, PBMC samples were collected from trial participants at day 0 and at day 28 after the second dose. As for this clone: Which antigen it targets is not known. No quality values exist for individual bases; no much larger clone is one base distant.

The receptor's source is an adult in good health. The rearrangement joined TRBV19 to TRBJ1-1, with 7 middle bases fitting TRBD1. Specimen: peripheral blood, collected on day 0 of AZD1222 vaccination. The CDR3 corresponds to CASSEGAWNTEAFF. The sequenced DNA is TGTGCCAGTAGTGAGGGGGCGTGGAACACTGAAGCTTTCTTT. With all but the CDR3 taken from the reference TRBV19 and TRBJ1-1 genes, the full variable domain is: DGGITQSPKYLFRKEGQNVTLSCEQNLNHDAMYWYRQDPGQGLRLIYYSQIVNDFQKGDIAEGYSVSREKKESFPLTVTSAQKNPTAFYLCASSEGAWNTEAFFGQGTRLTVV.